This T cell receptor beta chain was retrieved from a study of T-cell reconstitution after alpha-beta-depleted transplantation in children. This clonotype was detected only a few times. During its preparation, the TCRbeta library received unique molecular identifiers. TCRdb re-derived calls from the PCR reads in MiXCR, one entry per CDR3 protein. The top ten hold approximately 4.3% of the sample, which has approximately 350,000 distinct CDR3 sequences, about 14% seen once. Trimming left V 8 bases short and J 6 bases short, with 19 bases between. The CDR3 is 14 amino acids. Germline-derived CDR1 and CDR2 are MNHEY and SVGAGI.

The V and J genes are TRBV6-5 and TRBJ1-1; possible D gene TRBD1, 5 bases. The clonotype was recovered from a human donor who donated a stem cell graft to a child with Fanconi anemia. Sequenced material: PBMCs, taken from the stem cell graft. The CDR3 sequence is CASQVTLRGAEAFF. CDR3 sequence (DNA): TGTGCCAGCCAGGTTACCCTAAGGGGAGCTGAAGCTTTCTTT.